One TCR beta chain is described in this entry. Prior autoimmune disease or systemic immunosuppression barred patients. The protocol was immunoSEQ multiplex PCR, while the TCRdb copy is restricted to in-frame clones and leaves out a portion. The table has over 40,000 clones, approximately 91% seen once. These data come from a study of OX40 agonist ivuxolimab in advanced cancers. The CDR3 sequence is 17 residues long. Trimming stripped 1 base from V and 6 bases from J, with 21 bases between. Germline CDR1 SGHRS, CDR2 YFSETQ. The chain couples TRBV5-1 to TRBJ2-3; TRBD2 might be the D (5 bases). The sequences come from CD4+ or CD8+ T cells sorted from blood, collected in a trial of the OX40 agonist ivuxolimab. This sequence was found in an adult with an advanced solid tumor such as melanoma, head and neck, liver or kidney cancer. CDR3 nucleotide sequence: TGCGCCAGCAGCTTGACCCTGGACTGGTTGGGTAAGGATACGCAGTATTTT. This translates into CASSLTLDWLGKDTQYF.